This note documents a single TCR beta chain sequence. Antigen: not known. Other DNA sequences of this sample code for an identical CDR3. The record originates from a study of shared clonotypes between healthy human individuals. Findings and limits, study-wide: Researchers found naive subsets generally carried larger estimated richness than memory subsets.

Only in-frame clones appear in the TCRdb table, and some are missing; sequencing was by immunoSEQ multiplex PCR. Here the sample spans 2 million to 3 million clones, approximately 94% being singletons. From germline, CDR1 is LNHDA and CDR2 SQIVND (reference sequence). The CDR3 length is 13 residues. The V end lost 5 bases, the J end lost 2 bases, and 7 bases lay between the germline ends. The sample consisted of naive CD4+ T cells from PBMCs. Described subset: CD45RA+ positively selected. The origin of this receptor is a man aged 18 to 30 in good health. Some clones in this sample may be carry-over from other donors' samples. The chain combines TRBV19 with TRBJ1-5; unclear D gene. CDR3 nucleotide sequence: TGTGCCAGTAGTCATCAGGGCAATCAGCCCCAGCATTTT. Amino acid sequence: CASSHQGNQPQHF.